These 17 T cell receptor beta chains share one sample of origin, sequenced in a study of blood T cells in healthy people across ages. For the second PCR, which ran for 7 to 11 cycles, a sample-barcoded 5' primer and a J-beta primer mix were used. A single record per CDR3 protein comes from TCRdb applying MiXCR to the 5' RACE reads. Among hundreds of thousands of distinct CDR3 sequences listed, more than 45% were seen once. Sequenced: blood. All receptors derive from a man under 40 in good health.

V gene TRBV13 combines with J gene TRBJ1-1; D gene ambiguous. With 4 bases removed from V and 4 bases from J, the gap between germline ends came to 10 bases. The CDR3 is made up of 13 amino acids. The germline gives CDR1 PRHDT, CDR2 FYEKMQ (reference sequence). The CDR3 coding sequence is TGTGCCAGCAGCTCCACCCGAGGCACTGAAGCTTTCTTT. It yields the protein CASSSTRGTEAFF.

This chain links TRBV7-9 with TRBJ2-6; 7 bases match TRBD2. V dropped 6 bases and J dropped 4; count of bases not matched to a gene: 9. Germline V gene sequence: CDR1 SEHNR, CDR2 FQNEAQ (reference sequence). The CDR3 loop spans 16 amino acids. The CDR3 spells CASSPGGTTGANVLTF. CDR3 DNA sequence: TGTGCCAGCAGTCCTGGGGGGACTACCGGGGCCAACGTCCTGACTTTC.

CDR3 in DNA: TGTGCCAGCAGTCAGACTAGCGGGGGGGCTCTTGAGCAGTACTTC. Protein: CASSQTSGGALEQYF. The gene calls are TRBV6-6 and TRBJ2-5; 14 bases fit TRBD2. Germline V gene sequence: CDR1 MNHNY, CDR2 SVGAGI (reference sequence). The CDR3 sequence is 15 residues long. With V trimmed by 5 bases and J by 11 bases, 10 bases remained unmatched.

The chain is built from TRBV5-1 and TRBJ2-1, with a possible D match to TRBD1 (6 bases). With the DNA end fitting TRBJ2-7 better, the J assignment may be wrong. The CDR3 covers 13 residues. In germline, CDR1 is SGHRS, CDR2 YFSETQ. The CDR3 region has the DNA TGCGCCAGCAGCTCGGACAGCTACAATGAGCAGTACTTC. Amino acid sequence: CASSSDSYNEQYF.

Only a few counts were recorded for this clonotype. A read error may be the cause here, since a much bigger clone is one base away. The chain joins TRBV11-2 to TRBJ2-5; TRBD2 might be the D (6 bases). This CDR3 has 15 amino acids. Germline CDR1 reads SGHAT; CDR2 reads FQNNGV. Trimming shortened V by 5 bases and J by 11 bases, and 24 bases separated the two germline ends. The CDR3 region has the DNA TGTGCCAGCAGCCTCGGGGGAGAGGCTTACAATGAGCAGTACTTC. Translating gives CASSLGGEAYNEQYF.

The rearrangement uses TRBV20-1 and TRBJ1-2; 8 bases align to TRBD1. The CDR3 has 14 amino acids. V gave up 5 bases and J gave up 6 bases; unmatched junction bases: 11. Germline CDR1 DFQATT, CDR2 SNEGSKA (reference sequence). In nucleotides, the CDR3 is TGCAGTGCTGGACATGCAGGGGGCCCGGATGGCTACACCTTC. Translation gives CSAGHAGGPDGYTF.

The genes are TRBV10-3 and TRBJ2-4, with D unclear. Near its end, the DNA agrees better with TRBJ2-7, so the J call may be wrong. Germline CDR1 and CDR2: ENHRY and SYGVKD. The CDR3 has 12 amino acids. As DNA, the CDR3 is TGTGCCATCAGTGAGAACACGGACGAGCAGTACTTC. Its protein is CAISENTDEQYF.

The V gene is TRBV12-3 or TRBV12-4, the J gene TRBJ2-5, with a weak D call TRBD1 (6 bases). Matching the DNA end better, TRBJ2-7 makes the J call doubtful. The CDR3 extends over 13 amino acids. DNA of the CDR3: TGTGCCAGCAGTTTATTTGGGGGCAACGAGCAGTACTTC. As protein: CASSLFGGNEQYF.

The rearrangement joins TRBV5-1 to TRBJ2-2; tentatively, D is TRBD1 or TRBD2 (5 bases each). CDR3 size: 13 residues. V lost 4 bases, J lost 8 bases, and 12 bases lay in between. From germline, CDR1 is SGHRS and CDR2 YFSETQ. The CDR3 protein is CASSVRGTGELFF. The CDR3 coding sequence is TGCGCCAGCAGCGTAAGAGGGACGGGGGAGCTGTTTTTT. The entire variable domain, with the rest obtained from reference TRBV5-1 and TRBJ2-2, is as follows: KAGVTQTPRYLIKTRGQQVTLSCSPISGHRSVSWYQQTPGQGLQFLFEYFSETQRNKGNFPGRFSGRQFSNSRSEMNVSTLELGDSALYLCASSVRGTGELFFGEGSRLTVL.

The chain recombines TRBV20-1 with TRBJ2-3, with 14 bases aligning to TRBD2. There are 16 residues in the CDR3. CDR1 DFQATT and CDR2 SNEGSKA come from the germline V gene (reference sequence). V was clipped by 4 bases and J by 3 bases; unmatched bases: 6. This chain's CDR3 is CSATRLAGGVTDTQYF. The CDR3 bases are TGCAGTGCTACCAGACTAGCGGGAGGGGTAACAGATACGCAGTATTTT.

The chain employs TRBV10-3 and TRBJ2-3; no clear D. V shed 3 bases and J shed 3 bases, with 4 bases lying between them. The CDR3 spans 12 residues. Looked up from germline, CDR1 is ENHRY and CDR2 is SYGVKD. The DNA for the CDR3 is TGTGCCATCAGTGATGGGACAGATACGCAGTATTTT. It codes for CAISDGTDTQYF.

The chain combines TRBV12-3 or TRBV12-4 with TRBJ2-3; D not certain. The V and J ends lost 3 bases and 4 bases respectively, with 11 bases between them. This CDR3 spans 14 amino acids. The CDR3 DNA reads TGTGCCAGCAGTTTTGGGGAAAGCTCAGATACGCAGTATTTT. Protein: CASSFGESSDTQYF.

This CDR3 reads CASSLRLAGGQETQFF. The CDR3 region has the DNA TGTGCCAGCAGCCTCAGACTAGCGGGGGGTCAAGAGACCCAGTTCTTC. This chain uses TRBV11-2 with TRBJ2-5; 13 nucleotides line up with TRBD2. The assigned J gene may be wrong: the sequence end matches TRBJ2-1 better. The CDR3 is made up of 16 amino acids. The germline V gene encodes CDR1 SGHAT and CDR2 FQNNGV.

The chain links TRBV30 to TRBJ1-2, with D uncertain. Germline CDR1 GTSNPN, CDR2 SVGIG (reference sequence). V was shortened by 0 bases and J by 7 bases, with 6 bases between the two germline ends. The CDR3 loop spans 11 amino acids. The CDR3 here is CAWSVSSGYTF. CDR3 coding DNA: TGTGCCTGGAGTGTATCCTCTGGCTACACCTTC.

The chain recombines TRBV6-2 or TRBV6-3 with TRBJ2-7, with D hard to call. This CDR3 is built from 14 residues. CDR1 and CDR2 (germline): MNHEY, SVGEGT. V was shortened by 3 bases and J by 0 bases, with 9 bases between the two germline ends. The CDR3 DNA follows: TGTGCCAGCAGTTATCGGCAAAGCTCCTACGAGCAGTACTTC. Its protein is CASSYRQSSYEQYF.

This chain joins TRBV10-3 and TRBJ2-7, with TRBD2 matching 7 bases. Germline CDR1 ENHRY, CDR2 SYGVKD. V gave up 0 bases and J gave up 3 bases; unmatched junction bases: 14. The length of the CDR3 is 18 residues. DNA for the CDR3: TGTGCCATCAGTGAGTCCCCGAACACCGGCGGGGGAGTCTACGAGCAGTACTTC. Its protein is CAISESPNTGGGVYEQYF.

V gene TRBV9 combines with J gene TRBJ2-5; 7 bases line up with TRBD2. The length of the CDR3 is 15 residues. Per the germline V gene, CDR1 is SGDLS and CDR2 is YYNGEE. V shed 0 bases and J 1 base; nucleotides not matched to a gene: 3. The CDR3, as DNA: TGTGCCAGCAGCGTAGCTCCTAGCGGCCAAGAGACCCAGTACTTC. It is translated as CASSVAPSGQETQYF.